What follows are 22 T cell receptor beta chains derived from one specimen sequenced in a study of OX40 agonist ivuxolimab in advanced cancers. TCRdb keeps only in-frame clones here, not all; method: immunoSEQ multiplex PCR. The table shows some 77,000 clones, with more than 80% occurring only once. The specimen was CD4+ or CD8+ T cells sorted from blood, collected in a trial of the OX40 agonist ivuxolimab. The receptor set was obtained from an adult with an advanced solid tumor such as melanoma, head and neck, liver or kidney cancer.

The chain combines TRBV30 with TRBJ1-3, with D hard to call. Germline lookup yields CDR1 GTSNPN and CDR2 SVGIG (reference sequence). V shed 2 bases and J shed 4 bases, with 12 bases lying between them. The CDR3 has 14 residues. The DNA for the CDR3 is TGTGCCTGGAGTACCTGGCGGAACGGAAACACCATATATTTT. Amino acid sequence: CAWSTWRNGNTIYF.

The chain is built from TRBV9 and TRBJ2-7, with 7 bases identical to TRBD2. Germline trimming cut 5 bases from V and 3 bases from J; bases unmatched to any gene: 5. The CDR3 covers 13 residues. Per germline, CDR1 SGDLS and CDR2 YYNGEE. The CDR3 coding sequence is TGTGCCAGCAGTGCCTTAGCGGGCTACGAGCAGTACTTC. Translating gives CASSALAGYEQYF.

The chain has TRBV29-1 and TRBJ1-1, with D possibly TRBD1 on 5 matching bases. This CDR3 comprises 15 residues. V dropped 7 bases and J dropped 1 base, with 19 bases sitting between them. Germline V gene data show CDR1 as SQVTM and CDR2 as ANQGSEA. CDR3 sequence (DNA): TGCAGCGGGGCAGCGGTGGGGGGTTCGAACACTGAAGCTTTCTTT. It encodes CSGAAVGGSNTEAFF. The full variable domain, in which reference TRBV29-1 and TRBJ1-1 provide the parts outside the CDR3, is SAVISQKPSRDICQRGTSLTIQCQVDSQVTMMFWYRQQPGQSLTLIATANQGSEATYESGFVIDKFPISRPNLTFSTLTVSNMSPEDSSIYLCSGAAVGGSNTEAFFGQGTRLTVV.

The CDR3 protein is CASGSQTGGTEAFF. The CDR3 region has the DNA TGCGCCAGCGGCTCTCAGACAGGGGGCACTGAAGCTTTCTTT. The J gene is TRBJ1-1, the V gene TRBV5-1, with 9 positions matching TRBD1. V was pared by 7 bases and J by 4 bases, with 8 bases of the junction left unmatched. Germline CDR1 is SGHRS and CDR2 is YFSETQ. The CDR3 length is 14 residues.

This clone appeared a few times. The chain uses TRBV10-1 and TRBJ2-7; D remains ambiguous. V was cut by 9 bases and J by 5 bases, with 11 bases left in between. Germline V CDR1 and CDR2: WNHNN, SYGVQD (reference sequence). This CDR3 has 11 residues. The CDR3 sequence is CASASGHEQYF. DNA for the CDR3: TGCGCCAGTGCTAGTGGGCACGAGCAGTACTTC.

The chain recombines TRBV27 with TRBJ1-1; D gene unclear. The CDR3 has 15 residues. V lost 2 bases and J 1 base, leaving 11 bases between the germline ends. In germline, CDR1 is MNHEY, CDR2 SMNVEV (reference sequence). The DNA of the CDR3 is TGTGCCAGCAGTTTAACGGCCGCCCAGAACACTGAAGCTTTCTTT. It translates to CASSLTAAQNTEAFF.

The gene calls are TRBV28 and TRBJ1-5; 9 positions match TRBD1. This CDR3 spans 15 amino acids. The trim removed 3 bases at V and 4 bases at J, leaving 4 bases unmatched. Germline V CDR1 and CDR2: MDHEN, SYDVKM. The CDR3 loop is CASSLGTGRNQPQHF. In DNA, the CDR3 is TGTGCCAGCAGTTTGGGGACAGGGCGGAATCAGCCCCAGCATTTT. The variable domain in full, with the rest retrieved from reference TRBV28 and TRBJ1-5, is DVKVTQSSRYLVKRTGEKVFLECVQDMDHENMFWYRQDPGLGLRLIYFSYDVKMKEKGDIPEGYSVSREKKERFSLILESASTNQTSMYLCASSLGTGRNQPQHFGDGTRLSIL.

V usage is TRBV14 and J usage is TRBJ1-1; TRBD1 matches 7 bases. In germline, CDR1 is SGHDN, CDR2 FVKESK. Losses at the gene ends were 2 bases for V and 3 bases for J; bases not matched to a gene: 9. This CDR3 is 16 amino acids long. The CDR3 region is CASSQRTGPGHTEAFF. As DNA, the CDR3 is TGTGCCAGCAGCCAACGGACAGGTCCGGGGCACACTGAAGCTTTCTTT.

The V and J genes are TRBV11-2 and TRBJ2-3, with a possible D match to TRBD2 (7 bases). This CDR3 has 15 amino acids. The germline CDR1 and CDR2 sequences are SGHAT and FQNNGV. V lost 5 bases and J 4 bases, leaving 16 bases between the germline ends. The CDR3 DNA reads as TGTGCCAGCAGCCCAAAGGGGGGGTGGCCAGATACGCAGTATTTT. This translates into CASSPKGGWPDTQYF.

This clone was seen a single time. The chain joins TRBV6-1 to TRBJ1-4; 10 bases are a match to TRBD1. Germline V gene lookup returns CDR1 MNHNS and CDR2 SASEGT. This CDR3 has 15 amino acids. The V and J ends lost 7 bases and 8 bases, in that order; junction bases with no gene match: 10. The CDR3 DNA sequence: TGTGCCAGCACCGAATATGGGACAGGGGTGGAAAAACTGTTTTTT. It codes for CASTEYGTGVEKLFF.

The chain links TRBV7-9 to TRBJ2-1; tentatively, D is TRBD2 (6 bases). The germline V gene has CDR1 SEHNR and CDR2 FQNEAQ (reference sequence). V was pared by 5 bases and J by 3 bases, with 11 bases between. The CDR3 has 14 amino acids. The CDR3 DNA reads TGTGCCAGCAGCCAGACCGGGGGCTACAATGAGCAGTTCTTC. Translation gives CASSQTGGYNEQFF.

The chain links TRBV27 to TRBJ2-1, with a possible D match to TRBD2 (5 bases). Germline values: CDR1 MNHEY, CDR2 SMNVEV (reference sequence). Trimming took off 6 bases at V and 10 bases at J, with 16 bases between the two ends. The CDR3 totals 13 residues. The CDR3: CASSPNTRGEQFF. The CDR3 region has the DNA TGTGCCAGCAGCCCCAATACTAGAGGGGAGCAGTTCTTC.

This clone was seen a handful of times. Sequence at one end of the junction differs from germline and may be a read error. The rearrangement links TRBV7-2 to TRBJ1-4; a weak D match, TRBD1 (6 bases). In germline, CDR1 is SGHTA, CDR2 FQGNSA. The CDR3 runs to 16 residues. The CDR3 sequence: CASSPGQYGPKEKLFF. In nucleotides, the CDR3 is TGTGCCAGCAGCCCGGGACAATATGGTCCTAAGGAAAAACTGTTTTTT. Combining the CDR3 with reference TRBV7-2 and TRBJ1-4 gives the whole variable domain GAGVSQSPSNKVTEKGKDVELRCDPISGHTALYWYRQSLGQGLEFLIYFQGNSAPDKSGLPSDRFSAERTGGSVSTLTIQRTQQEDSAVYLCASSPGQYGPKEKLFFGSGTQLSVL.

This CDR3 is CASSLVLGGTEAFF. The DNA of the CDR3 is TGCGCCAGCAGCTTGGTTTTGGGGGGCACTGAAGCTTTCTTT. The V and J genes are TRBV5-1 and TRBJ1-1, with D perhaps TRBD1 (5 bases). Trimming took 0 bases from V and 4 from J, leaving 10 bases between them. The CDR3 is 14 residues long. CDR1 is SGHRS and CDR2 is YFSETQ in the germline V gene.

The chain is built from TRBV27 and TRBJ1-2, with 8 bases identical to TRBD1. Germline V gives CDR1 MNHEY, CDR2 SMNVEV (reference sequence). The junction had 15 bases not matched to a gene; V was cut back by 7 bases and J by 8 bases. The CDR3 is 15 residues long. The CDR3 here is CASTPRRGQAEGYTF. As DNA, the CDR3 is TGTGCCAGCACCCCTAGAAGGGGACAGGCGGAGGGCTACACCTTC.

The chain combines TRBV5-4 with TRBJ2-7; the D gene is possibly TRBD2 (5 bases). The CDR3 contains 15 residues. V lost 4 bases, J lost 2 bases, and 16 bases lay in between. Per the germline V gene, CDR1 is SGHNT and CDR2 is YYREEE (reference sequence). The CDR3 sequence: CASSPHRGGPYEQYF. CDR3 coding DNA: TGTGCCAGCAGCCCGCACCGTGGAGGCCCCTACGAGCAGTACTTC.

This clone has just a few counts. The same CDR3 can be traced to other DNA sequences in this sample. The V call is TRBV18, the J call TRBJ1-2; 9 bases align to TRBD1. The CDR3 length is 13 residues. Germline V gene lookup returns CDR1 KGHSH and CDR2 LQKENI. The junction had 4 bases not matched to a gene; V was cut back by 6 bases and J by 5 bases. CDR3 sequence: CASSPDRGYGYTF. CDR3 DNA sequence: TGTGCCAGCTCGCCCGACAGGGGGTATGGCTACACCTTC.

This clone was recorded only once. The CDR3 reads CASSRDSHQPQHF. The CDR3 DNA reads as TGTGCCAGCTCACGGGACAGCCATCAGCCCCAGCATTTT. V and J are TRBV18 and TRBJ1-5, with 7 nucleotides matching TRBD1. The CDR3 contains 13 residues. The ends lost 4 bases at V and 5 bases at J; junction bases unmatched: 2. The V gene's germline CDR1 is KGHSH and CDR2 LQKENI.

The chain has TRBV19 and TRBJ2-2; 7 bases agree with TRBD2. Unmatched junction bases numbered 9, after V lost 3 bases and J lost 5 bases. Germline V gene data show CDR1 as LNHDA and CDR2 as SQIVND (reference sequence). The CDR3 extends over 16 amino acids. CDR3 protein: CASSISGDYRTGELFF. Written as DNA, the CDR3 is TGTGCCAGTAGTATTTCTGGGGACTATAGGACCGGGGAGCTGTTTTTT.

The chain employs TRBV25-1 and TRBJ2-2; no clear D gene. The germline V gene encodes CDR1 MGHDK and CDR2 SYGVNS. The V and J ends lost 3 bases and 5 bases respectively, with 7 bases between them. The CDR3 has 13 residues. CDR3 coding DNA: TGTGCCAGCAGTGACGGGTTAACCGGGGAGCTGTTTTTT. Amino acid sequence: CASSDGLTGELFF. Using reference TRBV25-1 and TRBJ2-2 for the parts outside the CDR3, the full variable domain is EADIYQTPRYLVIGTGKKITLECSQTMGHDKMYWYQQDPGMELHLIHYSYGVNSTEKGDLSSESTVSRIRTEHFPLTLESARPSHTSQYLCASSDGLTGELFFGEGSRLTVL.

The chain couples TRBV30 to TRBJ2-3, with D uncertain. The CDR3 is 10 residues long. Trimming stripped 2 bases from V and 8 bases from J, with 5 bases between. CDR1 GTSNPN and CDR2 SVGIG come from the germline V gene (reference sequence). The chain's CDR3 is CAWSKGTQYF. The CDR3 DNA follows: TGTGCCTGGAGTAAGGGTACGCAGTATTTT.

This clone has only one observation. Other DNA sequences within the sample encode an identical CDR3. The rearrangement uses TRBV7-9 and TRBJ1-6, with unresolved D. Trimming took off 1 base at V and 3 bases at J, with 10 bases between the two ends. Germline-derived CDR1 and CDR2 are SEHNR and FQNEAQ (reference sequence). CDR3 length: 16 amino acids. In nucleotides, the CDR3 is TGTGCCAGCAGCTTAGGGGGTTCTGGCTATAATTCACCCCTCCACTTT. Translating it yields CASSLGGSGYNSPLHF.